The 3 T cell receptor beta chains given below trace back to one sample, sequenced in a study of T cell responses to AZD1222 COVID-19 vaccine. Libraries were prepared by immunoSEQ multiplex PCR; TCRdb keeps only in-frame clonotypes and omits some of them. This table holds 72,000 or so clones, 70% to 90% found once. The sample was peripheral blood, taken 28 days after the second AZD1222 dose. The receptors originated from an adult who received the AZD1222 COVID-19 vaccine.

The rearrangement links TRBV18 to TRBJ2-7; 14 nucleotides match TRBD2. The germline CDR1 and CDR2 sequences are KGHSH and LQKENI. CDR3 size: 17 residues. Trimming cost V 3 bases and J 6 bases; bases outside gene matches: 10. CDR3 coding DNA: TGTGCCAGCTCACCCGATGGGGGACTAGCGGGAGCGGGCGAGCAGTACTTC. This sequence encodes CASSPDGGLAGAGEQYF. The entire variable domain, with the rest obtained from reference TRBV18 and TRBJ2-7, is as follows: NAGVMQNPRHLVRRRGQEARLRCSPMKGHSHVYWYRQLPEEGLKFMVYLQKENIIDESGMPKERFSAEFPKEGPSILRIQQVVRGDSAAYFCASSPDGGLAGAGEQYFGPGTRLTVT.

The V gene is TRBV4-1, the J gene TRBJ1-2; possible D gene TRBD1, 5 bases. CDR1 MGHRA and CDR2 YSYEKL come from the germline V gene. The CDR3 spans 15 residues. The ends were cut back, 4 bases at V and 8 bases at J, with 20 bases in the middle. CDR3 DNA sequence: TGCGCCAGCAGCCTCCCCCGAGGGACGAGGGAAGGCTACACCTTC. This translates into CASSLPRGTREGYTF.

V is TRBV29-1 and J is TRBJ2-7; maybe TRBD2 (5 bases). The CDR3 is 11 residues long. Trimming took off 5 bases at V and 6 bases at J, with 11 bases between the two ends. From germline, CDR1 is SQVTM and CDR2 ANQGSEA. DNA for the CDR3: TGCAGCGTTAAACTAGTCTCCGAGCAGTACTTC. Protein: CSVKLVSEQYF.